These 30 T cell receptor beta chains originate from one sample sequenced in a study of cytomegalovirus exposure and HLA in healthy donors. The PCR had 60 Vbeta and 13 Jbeta primers. The method was immunoSEQ multiplex PCR; TCRdb's version includes in-frame clones alone and lacks a portion of them. The sample data list about 140,000 clones. The sequencing sample was made of PBMCs. The receptors were gathered from a male donor in good health and CMV-seronegative.

V usage is TRBV9 and J usage is TRBJ2-5; possibly TRBD2 for D (5 bases). V was clipped by 7 bases and J by 3 bases, with 10 bases between them. Per germline, CDR1 SGDLS and CDR2 YYNGEE. CDR3 length: 12 residues. CDR3 amino acids: CASSGLKETQYF. The CDR3 DNA reads TGTGCCAGCTCCGGACTGAAAGAGACCCAGTACTTC.

This chain connects TRBV6-1 to TRBJ2-7, with 10 bases aligning to TRBD1. V shed 4 bases and J 3 bases; nucleotides not matched to a gene: 3. The CDR3 runs 14 residues. CDR1 and CDR2 from the germline V gene are MNHNS and SASEGT. CDR3 sequence: CASSGGQGVYEQYF. CDR3 DNA sequence: TGTGCCAGCAGTGGTGGACAGGGGGTCTACGAGCAGTACTTC.

This sequence joins TRBV7-9 and TRBJ1-1; 8 nucleotides line up with TRBD1. CDR3 length equals 11 residues. Trimming at V came to 5 bases and at J to 11 bases, leaving 4 bases not matched to a gene. Looked up from germline, CDR1 is SEHNR and CDR2 is FQNEAQ (reference sequence). The CDR3 nucleotides read TGTGCCAGCAGCGTTGGACAGGGCGCTTTCTTT. This translates into CASSVGQGAFF.

The chain carries TRBV19 and TRBJ2-7; 7 bases are shared with TRBD2. Trimming at V came to 3 bases and at J to 6 bases, leaving 5 bases not matched to a gene. CDR3 size: 13 residues. In germline, CDR1 is LNHDA, CDR2 SQIVND (reference sequence). Here the CDR3 DNA reads TGTGCCAGTAGTATGAAAAGGGAGGGCGAGCAGTACTTC. Translation: CASSMKREGEQYF.

The chain combines TRBV7-2 with TRBJ2-7; maybe TRBD1 (7 bases). Germline loops: CDR1 SGHTA, CDR2 FQGNSA. This CDR3 has 13 residues. V was trimmed by 4 bases and J by 7 bases, leaving 14 bases between them. The CDR3 spells CASSSQGTLEQYF. The CDR3, as DNA: TGTGCCAGCAGCTCACAGGGGACTCTGGAGCAGTACTTC.

This rearrangement joins TRBV7-2 to TRBJ1-4; 12 positions agree with TRBD1. The CDR3 consists of 14 residues. Trimming removed 4 bases from V and 8 bases from J; junction bases left unmatched: 2. From germline, CDR1 is SGHTA and CDR2 FQGNSA. The CDR3 region has the DNA TGTGCCAGCAGCTCCGGGACAGGGGGCGAAAAACTGTTTTTT. Its protein product is CASSSGTGGEKLFF.

J is TRBJ2-1 and V is TRBV5-8, with TRBD1 identical over 7 bases. Germline loops: CDR1 SGHTS, CDR2 YDEGEE. After removal of 0 bases from V and 4 bases from J, the junction contained 1 base not matched to a gene. The CDR3 runs 14 residues. This CDR3 reads CASSLGQGYNEQFF. The CDR3 nucleotides are TGTGCCAGCAGCTTGGGACAGGGTTACAATGAGCAGTTCTTC. Supplemented by reference TRBV5-8 and TRBJ2-1, the full variable domain reads EAGVTQSPTHLIKTRGQQATLRCSPISGHTSVYWYQQALGLGLQFLLWYDEGEERNRGNFPPRFSGRQFPNYSSELNVNALELEDSALYLCASSLGQGYNEQFFGPGTRLTVL.

The CDR3 region has the DNA TGTGCCAGTAGCTCCTCCGGACAGGGGCCAGATACGCAGTATTTT. This codes for CASSSSGQGPDTQYF. The chain joins TRBV19 to TRBJ2-3, with TRBD1 matching 9 bases. V trimming: 6 bases; J trimming: 4 bases; junction bases outside the gene matches: 8. The CDR3 is 15 amino acids. CDR1 and CDR2 from the germline V gene are LNHDA and SQIVND (reference sequence).

The chain is built from TRBV6-6 and TRBJ2-7, with 7 bases matching TRBD1. This CDR3 region has 15 residues. With 6 bases clipped from V and 2 bases from J, the junction kept 10 bases outside the gene matches. Looked up from germline, CDR1 is MNHNY and CDR2 is SVGAGI (reference sequence). In DNA, the CDR3 is TGTGCCAGCAGACCGGGTGGCGGACAGGCCTACGAGCAGTACTTC. As protein: CASRPGGGQAYEQYF.

The V call is TRBV29-1, the J call TRBJ2-5, with 9 bases lining up with TRBD2. The V gene's germline CDR1 is SQVTM and CDR2 ANQGSEA. The CDR3 sequence is 13 residues long. Trimming cost V 5 bases and J 0 bases; bases outside gene matches: 1. The CDR3 DNA follows: TGCAGCGTTCGACTAGCGGACCAAGAGACCCAGTACTTC. Protein product: CSVRLADQETQYF.

This chain joins TRBV4-2 and TRBJ2-7; 12 bases fit TRBD2. Unmatched junction bases numbered 1, after V lost 3 bases and J lost 1 base. Germline V lookup: CDR1 LGHNA, CDR2 YNFKEQ. This CDR3 spans 15 amino acids. The CDR3 spells CASSQTSGGSYEQYF. CDR3 nucleotide sequence: TGTGCCAGCAGCCAGACTAGCGGGGGATCCTACGAGCAGTACTTC.

V and J are TRBV11-3 and TRBJ2-7, with D possibly TRBD1 on 6 matching bases. From germline, CDR1 is SGHNT and CDR2 YENEEA. CDR3 size: 15 residues. Between the trimmed V and J ends, which lost 0 bases and 3 bases, there was a span of 12 bases. The CDR3 loop reads CASSLEAGQNYEQYF. CDR3 nucleotide sequence: TGTGCCAGCAGCTTAGAAGCAGGACAGAACTACGAGCAGTACTTC.

CDR3 sequence: CASSYSQTPGNTIYF. The CDR3 region has the DNA TGTGCCAGCAGTTACTCACAGACCCCTGGAAACACCATATATTTT. The chain joins TRBV6-5 to TRBJ1-3, with D hard to call. The V gene's germline CDR1 is MNHEY and CDR2 SVGAGI. V lost 0 bases and J lost 2, with 8 bases in between. This CDR3 region has 15 residues.

This rearrangement joins TRBV9 to TRBJ2-5, with D possibly TRBD2 on 6 matching bases. The CDR3 loop spans 16 amino acids. The germline V and J ends were trimmed by 2 bases and 5 bases, with 19 bases remaining between them. The V gene's germline CDR1 is SGDLS and CDR2 YYNGEE. CDR3 in amino acids: CASSVQGGQVGETQYF. In DNA form, the CDR3 reads TGTGCCAGCAGCGTGCAGGGAGGCCAGGTAGGGGAGACCCAGTACTTC.

The chain carries TRBV29-1 and TRBJ1-5, with a possible D match to TRBD1 (6 bases). Trimming stripped 4 bases from V and 7 bases from J, with 11 bases between. This CDR3 region has 12 residues. Germline CDR1 SQVTM, CDR2 ANQGSEA. The CDR3 DNA follows: TGCAGCGTTGTTACAGGGACCCAGCCCCAGCATTTT. It codes for CSVVTGTQPQHF.

The chain is built from TRBV5-1 and TRBJ2-1, with 7 bases identical to TRBD2. This CDR3 comprises 15 residues. With 6 bases clipped from V and 0 bases from J, the junction kept 6 bases outside the gene matches. CDR1 is SGHRS, CDR2 YFSETQ, per germline. The DNA for the CDR3 is TGCGCCAGCATGGGAAGCGGGACCTCCTACAATGAGCAGTTCTTC. Its protein is CASMGSGTSYNEQFF.

This chain connects TRBV6-6 to TRBJ1-4; 9 bases line up with TRBD1. V was pared by 5 bases and J by 8 bases, with 9 bases of the junction left unmatched. The CDR3 spans 15 residues. Germline V lookup: CDR1 MNHNY, CDR2 SVGAGI (reference sequence). As DNA, the CDR3 is TGTGCCAGCAGTCGCCGGACAGGGGAAGAAGAAAAACTGTTTTTT. The encoded protein is CASSRRTGEEEKLFF.

The rearrangement links TRBV6-5 to TRBJ2-3; 15 bases are shared with TRBD2. There are 15 residues in the CDR3. Germline V CDR1 and CDR2: MNHEY, SVGAGI. The junction had 4 bases not matched to a gene; V was cut back by 8 bases and J by 4 bases. CDR3 amino acids: CASGLAGGAPDTQYF. CDR3 DNA: TGTGCCAGCGGACTAGCGGGGGGGGCCCCAGATACGCAGTATTTT.

This chain links TRBV7-2 with TRBJ2-7, with 11 positions matching TRBD1. V gave up 5 bases and J gave up 4 bases; unmatched junction bases: 10. Germline V lookup: CDR1 SGHTA, CDR2 FQGNSA. This CDR3 is built from 16 residues. The CDR3 here is CASSPQAGTGGYEQYF. The CDR3 coding sequence is TGTGCCAGCAGCCCCCAGGCCGGGACAGGGGGGTACGAGCAGTACTTC.

The chain joins TRBV5-1 to TRBJ2-1, with a weak D call TRBD1 (6 bases). CDR3 length: 16 amino acids. V dropped 2 bases and J dropped 7 bases, with 19 bases sitting between them. Germline CDR1 and CDR2: SGHRS and YFSETQ. Written as DNA, the CDR3 is TGCGCCAGCAGCTTCCACAGGGATTCCTTACTAAATGAGCAGTTCTTC. As protein: CASSFHRDSLLNEQFF.

The chain uses TRBV6-5 and TRBJ2-1; maybe TRBD1 (6 bases). The CDR3 is made up of 12 amino acids. V lost 4 bases and J 12 bases, leaving 13 bases between the germline ends. Per germline, CDR1 MNHEY and CDR2 SVGAGI. DNA of the CDR3: TGTGCCAGCAGTTTCGATACAGGGAGGCAGTTCTTC. Amino acids: CASSFDTGRQFF.

Remarks on this clone: An end of the junction differs from the germline gene, which may be a read error. V is TRBV7-2 and J is TRBJ2-5; D is possibly TRBD2 (5 bases). Germline V gene data show CDR1 as SGHTA and CDR2 as FQGNSA. This CDR3 has 12 amino acids. CDR3 sequence reads: CASSLDGVVQNF. The DNA of the CDR3 is TGTGCCAGCAGCTTAGACGGGGTGGTCCAGAACTTC.

The rearrangement joins TRBV7-9 to TRBJ1-5; D unresolved. The germline gives CDR1 SEHNR, CDR2 FQNEAQ (reference sequence). V shed 1 base and J shed 6 bases, with 7 bases lying between them. This CDR3 is 13 amino acids long. CDR3 amino acids: CASSLDGSQPQHF. DNA for the CDR3: TGTGCCAGCAGCTTAGATGGGAGTCAGCCCCAGCATTTT. The full variable domain, its missing parts supplied by reference TRBV7-9 and TRBJ1-5, is DTGVSQNPRHKITKRGQNVTFRCDPISEHNRLYWYRQTLGQGPEFLTYFQNEAQLEKSRLLSDRFSAERPKGSFSTLEIQRTEQGDSAMYLCASSLDGSQPQHFGDGTRLSIL.

Comments on this clone: One end of the junction does not line up with germline, which may come from a read error. V usage is TRBV7-7 and J usage is TRBJ2-5; tentative D call: TRBD2 (7 bases). This CDR3 spans 15 amino acids. Germline V gives CDR1 SSHAT, CDR2 FNYEAQ (reference sequence). The CDR3 sequence is CASSFGGGGQETQYF. CDR3 DNA: TGTGCTAGCAGCTTTGGGGGGGGCGGCCAAGAGACCCAGTACTTC.

This sequence joins TRBV30 and TRBJ2-7; 11 bases are shared with TRBD1. From germline, CDR1 is GTSNPN and CDR2 SVGIG (reference sequence). Losses at the gene ends were 0 bases for V and 6 bases for J; bases not matched to a gene: 13. The CDR3 is 17 residues long. The CDR3 DNA sequence: TGTGCCTGGAGTGTAGGGACAGGGGGGCGAATTTCACTCGAGCAGTACTTC. As protein: CAWSVGTGGRISLEQYF.

This chain links TRBV29-1 with TRBJ2-7; 10 nucleotides match TRBD1. Trimming removed 5 bases from V and 4 bases from J; junction bases left unmatched: 14. CDR3 length: 16 residues. Germline-derived CDR1 and CDR2 are SQVTM and ANQGSEA. In DNA form, the CDR3 reads TGCAGCGTTAAAAGAAAAGGGACAGGGGTCGGGTACGAGCAGTACTTC. Its protein is CSVKRKGTGVGYEQYF.

This rearrangement joins TRBV7-3 to TRBJ2-3, with 8 bases lining up with TRBD1. Germline loops: CDR1 SGHTA, CDR2 FQGTGA. After removal of 5 bases from V and 6 bases from J, the junction contained 4 bases not matched to a gene. The CDR3 has 13 residues. The CDR3 is CASSIRQGDTQYF. Here the CDR3 DNA reads TGTGCCAGCAGCATAAGACAGGGGGATACGCAGTATTTT. The full variable domain, in which reference TRBV7-3 and TRBJ2-3 provide the parts outside the CDR3, is GAGVSQTPSNKVTEKGKYVELRCDPISGHTALYWYRQSLGQGPEFLIYFQGTGAADDSGLPNDRFFAVRPEGSVSTLKIQRTERGDSAVYLCASSIRQGDTQYFGPGTRLTVL.

This sequence joins TRBV29-1 and TRBJ2-1, with D possibly matching TRBD2 (6 bases). The V end was cut by 5 bases, the J end by 4 bases, with 21 bases between. This CDR3 has 16 amino acids. Germline CDR1 is SQVTM and CDR2 is ANQGSEA. The CDR3 is CSVKRDSSILYNEQFF. DNA for the CDR3: TGCAGCGTTAAACGGGACTCGTCCATTCTATACAATGAGCAGTTCTTC.

About this clone: At one of its ends the junction is not consistent with the germline gene, which may arise from a read error. Other DNA sequences within the sample encode an identical CDR3. The chain uses TRBV20-1 and TRBJ1-2; D remains unclear. The CDR3 contains 10 residues. In germline, CDR1 is DFQATT, CDR2 SNEGSKA (reference sequence). In DNA, the CDR3 is TGCAGTGCTCGAGAAAGCGGCTACACCTTC. This gives the protein CSARESGYTF.

This chain links TRBV30 with TRBJ2-5, with 7 bases lining up with TRBD2. This CDR3 has 13 residues. CDR1 is GTSNPN, CDR2 SVGIG, per germline (reference sequence). Germline trimming cut 3 bases from V and 6 bases from J; bases unmatched to any gene: 7. DNA for the CDR3: TGTGCCTGGAGAGGGAGGGGCGGAAAGACCCAGTACTTC. Its translation: CAWRGRGGKTQYF.